The clone carrying this TCR beta chain was observed a single time. Antigen unknown. The sample belongs to a study of graft-versus-host responses after intestinal transplantation. Study-level results: Individuals who had graft-donor T cell macrochimerism had allografts that showed high graft-versus-host to host-versus-graft clonal ratios. GvH clones surfaced in recipient marrow, some emerging earlier in ileum or blood.

The CDR3 length is 13 residues. V lost 4 bases and J lost 3; bases outside the gene matches: 4. In germline, CDR1 is SQVTM, CDR2 ANQGSEA. The repertoire was sequenced with immunoSEQ multiplex PCR; TCRdb's copy has only in-frame clones and lacks some. In the table there are some 96,000 clones, less than 90% of which are singletons. This receptor was taken from a human donor who was the organ donor for an intestinal transplant. This chain connects TRBV29-1 to TRBJ2-7; TRBD1 matches 9 bases. The source was unstimulated CD4+ T cells sorted from spleen or lymph node cells, collected before transplant. CDR3 DNA sequence: TGCAGCGTTGGAGGACAGGGGAGCTACGAGCAGTACTTC. It translates to CSVGGQGSYEQYF.